Listed here are 20 T cell receptor beta chains from one sample, sequenced in a study of CD8 T cells in Susac syndrome. RNA amounts of about 0.45 to 1 ug underwent reverse transcription with random hexamers. Each CDR3 protein gets one entry after TCRdb re-called the immunoSEQ multiplex PCR reads with MiXCR. The data show some 260,000 distinct CDR3 sequences, approximately 81% seen once. The material sequenced was CD8+ T cells from PBMCs. These receptors all stem from a human donor with multiple sclerosis.

The chain combines TRBV12-2 with TRBJ2-7; the D segment call TRBD1 is taken from the table without a DNA check. TRBV12-2 is listed as a pseudogene. The CDR3 sequence is 15 residues long. The CDR3 DNA reads as TGTGCAAGTCGCTTAGCTAGGCAGGGGGGGCACGAGCAGTACTTC. This encodes CASRLARQGGHEQYF.

The chain recombines TRBV9 with TRBJ2-1; 9 bases fit TRBD2. Trimming removed 0 bases from V and 9 bases from J; junction bases left unmatched: 7. Per germline, CDR1 SGDLS and CDR2 YYNGEE. The CDR3 has 15 amino acids. The CDR3 DNA reads TGTGCCAGCAGCGTAGGGAATAGCGGGAGAGGTGAGCAGTTCTTC. Residues: CASSVGNSGRGEQFF.

The J gene is TRBJ2-2, the V gene TRBV20-1; D is perhaps TRBD1 (5 bases). The V end was cut by 2 bases, the J end by 6 bases, with 13 bases between. The CDR3 length is 14 residues. Germline-derived CDR1 and CDR2 are DFQATT and SNEGSKA (reference sequence). The CDR3: CSARHGAEPGELFF. CDR3 sequence (DNA): TGCAGTGCTAGACATGGGGCCGAGCCCGGGGAGCTGTTTTTT.

The genes are TRBV20-1 and TRBJ2-2, with D unresolved. There are 11 residues in the CDR3. The germline CDR1 and CDR2 sequences are DFQATT and SNEGSKA (reference sequence). Trimming took off 3 bases at V and 6 bases at J, with 5 bases between the two ends. CDR3 amino acids: CSASRAGELFF. The DNA of the CDR3 is TGCAGTGCTAGTAGGGCCGGGGAGCTGTTTTTT.

The chain has TRBV29-1 and TRBJ2-5; D uncertain. Germline loops: CDR1 SQVTM, CDR2 ANQGSEA. There are 11 residues in the CDR3. Trimming left V 2 bases short and J 7 bases short, with 8 bases between. The CDR3 nucleotides are TGCAGCGTTGAATATTGGGGGACCCAGTACTTC. As protein: CSVEYWGTQYF.

The chain carries TRBV27 and TRBJ2-2; possible D gene TRBD2, 5 bases. This CDR3 is built from 13 residues. Germline V gene lookup returns CDR1 MNHEY and CDR2 SMNVEV (reference sequence). The V and J ends lost 3 bases and 6 bases respectively, with 8 bases between them. This chain's CDR3 is CASSFSRAGELFF. The CDR3 DNA follows: TGTGCCAGCAGTTTCTCGCGGGCCGGGGAGCTGTTTTTT.

The chain uses TRBV28 and TRBJ2-6, with no clear D. The V and J ends lost 2 bases and 2 bases respectively, with 4 bases between them. CDR1 is MDHEN and CDR2 is SYDVKM in the germline V gene. The CDR3 extends over 14 amino acids. The CDR3 DNA is TGTGCCAGCAGTTTAGTTCCTGGGGCCAACGTCCTGACTTTC. It encodes CASSLVPGANVLTF.

V is TRBV2 and J is TRBJ1-5, with TRBD1 as a possible D gene (5 bases). The germline V gene has CDR1 SNHLY and CDR2 FYNNEI. Trimming shortened V by 7 bases and J by 3 bases, and 13 bases separated the two germline ends. This CDR3 is 14 amino acids long. The CDR3 DNA is TGTGCCAGCAAAGGGGCGCGGGCCAATCAGCCCCAGCATTTT. The encoded protein is CASKGARANQPQHF. The whole variable domain, remainder taken from reference TRBV2 and TRBJ1-5, is EPEVTQTPSHQVTQMGQEVILRCVPISNHLYFYWYRQILGQKVEFLVSFYNNEISEKSEIFDDQFSVERPDGSNFTLKIRSTKLEDSAMYFCASKGARANQPQHFGDGTRLSIL.

On this clonotype: The final CDR3 position lacks the conserved phenylalanine or tryptophan, pointing to a likely read error. The chain employs TRBV7-9 and TRBJ2-5; D may be TRBD1 (5 bases). Germline loops: CDR1 SEHNR, CDR2 FQNEAQ (reference sequence). The length of the CDR3 is 16 residues. The V gene lost 6 bases and the J gene lost 4 bases, with 21 bases spanning the gap. CDR3: CASRGKLGRAPETQYL. The CDR3, as DNA: TGTGCCAGCAGGGGGAAGCTGGGCAGGGCACCAGAGACCCAGTACCTC.

The chain couples TRBV6-5 to TRBJ2-3, with TRBD1 matching 10 bases. This CDR3 contains 15 residues. The V segment lost 10 bases and the J segment 5 bases; nucleotides outside the gene matches: 12. Germline V gene sequence: CDR1 MNHEY, CDR2 SVGAGI. The DNA of the CDR3 is TGTGCCACTCTCGAAGGACAGGGGGAGAGAGATACGCAGTATTTT. Translation: CATLEGQGERDTQYF.

This chain links TRBV5-6 with TRBJ2-3; D is undetermined. V was shortened by 0 bases and J by 0 bases, with 11 bases between the two germline ends. The CDR3 loop spans 16 amino acids. The V gene's germline CDR1 is SGHDT and CDR2 YYEEEE. CDR3 bases: TGTGCCAGCAGCTTGGTCGACGGCGGTAGCACAGATACGCAGTATTTT. It yields the protein CASSLVDGGSTDTQYF.

The chain links TRBV7-8 to TRBJ1-1; D remains ambiguous. Per the germline V gene, CDR1 is SGHVS and CDR2 is FQNEAQ. The length of the CDR3 is 14 residues. Deletions cut 5 bases from V and 1 base from J, with 11 bases between. The CDR3 DNA is TGTGCCAGCAGCGTAGGCCCCCAGAACACTGAAGCTTTCTTT. This gives the protein CASSVGPQNTEAFF.

The V call is TRBV7-9, the J call TRBJ2-7, with D possibly being TRBD1 (6 bases). The CDR3 is made up of 15 amino acids. The germline V and J ends were trimmed by 5 bases and 2 bases, with 16 bases remaining between them. CDR1 and CDR2 (germline): SEHNR, FQNEAQ (reference sequence). This chain's CDR3 is CASSLAPGDPYEQYF. The DNA for the CDR3 is TGTGCCAGCAGCCTCGCCCCAGGGGATCCCTACGAGCAGTACTTC.

The genes are TRBV27 and TRBJ2-7; either TRBD1 or TRBD2 may fit D (5 bases each). In germline, CDR1 is MNHEY, CDR2 SMNVEV (reference sequence). This CDR3 spans 15 amino acids. Between the trimmed V and J ends, which lost 0 bases and 1 base, there was a span of 10 bases. The CDR3 loop is CASSLSPGRSYEQYF. The DNA for the CDR3 is TGTGCCAGCAGTTTATCACCGGGGCGATCCTACGAGCAGTACTTC.

The CDR3 region has the DNA TGTGCCATCGAGGGGGCGGGGGATAACTATGGCTACACCTTC. It is translated as CAIEGAGDNYGYTF. The J gene is TRBJ1-2, the V gene TRBV2; 7 bases map to TRBD1. From germline, CDR1 is SNHLY and CDR2 FYNNEI. V was pared by 10 bases and J by 1 base, with 9 bases of the junction left unmatched. The CDR3 spans 14 residues.

The chain links TRBV27 to TRBJ1-6; D is unclear. The V gene's germline CDR1 is MNHEY and CDR2 SMNVEV (reference sequence). V was clipped by 6 bases and J by 2 bases, with 11 bases between them. This CDR3 has 15 amino acids. CDR3 amino acids: CASSHPGTYNSPLHF. CDR3 in DNA: TGTGCCAGCAGCCACCCCGGCACCTATAATTCACCCCTCCACTTT.

Notes on this clonotype: The junction and the germline gene differ at one end; a read error may be behind it. The chain is built from TRBV7-9 and TRBJ2-7, with D unresolved. Germline lookup yields CDR1 SEHNR and CDR2 FQNEAQ (reference sequence). This CDR3 is built from 13 residues. The CDR3 here is CASSLQVVYGQYF. The CDR3 nucleotides are TGTGCCAGCAGCCTCCAGGTGGTGTACGGGCAGTACTTC.

The chain has TRBV9 and TRBJ1-2; D is uncertain. Trimming shortened V by 4 bases and J by 7 bases, and 17 bases separated the two germline ends. Germline V lookup: CDR1 SGDLS, CDR2 YYNGEE. This CDR3 has 14 amino acids. The CDR3 bases are TGTGCCAGCAGCCCCGTTGGCGTTTATGGTGGCTACACCTTC. It encodes CASSPVGVYGGYTF.

CDR3 nucleotide sequence: TGTGCCAGCAGCTTATCCGCTATCAGGGATTCCGATCAGCCCCAGCATTTT. Its protein product is CASSLSAIRDSDQPQHF. The chain links TRBV7-9 to TRBJ1-5, with a possible D match to TRBD1 (5 bases). The length of the CDR3 is 17 residues. Trimming took 2 bases from V and 5 from J, leaving 19 bases between them. CDR1 is SEHNR and CDR2 is FQNEAQ in the germline V gene (reference sequence).

Concerning this clonotype: The junction departs from the called germline gene at one end, perhaps through a read error. CDR3 protein: CASSPSGRMFANTGELLF. The CDR3 region has the DNA TGTGCCAGCAGTCCTAGCGGGAGGATGTTCGCGAACACCGGGGAGCTGCTTTTT. The V and J genes are TRBV12-3 or TRBV12-4 and TRBJ2-2, with 11 bases aligning to TRBD2. The CDR3 has 18 residues.